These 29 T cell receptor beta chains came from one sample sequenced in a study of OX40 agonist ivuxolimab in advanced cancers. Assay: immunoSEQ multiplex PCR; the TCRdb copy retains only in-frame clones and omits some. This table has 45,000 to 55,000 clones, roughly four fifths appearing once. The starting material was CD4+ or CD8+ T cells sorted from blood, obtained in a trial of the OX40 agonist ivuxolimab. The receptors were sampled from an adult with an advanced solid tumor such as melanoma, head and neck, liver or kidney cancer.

The CDR3 is CAWTVSVLQETQYF. The CDR3 DNA follows: TGTGCCTGGACCGTGTCGGTGTTACAAGAGACCCAGTACTTC. The chain combines TRBV30 with TRBJ2-5; no definite D call. Germline assignment: CDR1 GTSNPN and CDR2 SVGIG (reference sequence). V was trimmed by 4 bases and J by 2 bases, leaving 14 bases between them. There are 14 residues in the CDR3.

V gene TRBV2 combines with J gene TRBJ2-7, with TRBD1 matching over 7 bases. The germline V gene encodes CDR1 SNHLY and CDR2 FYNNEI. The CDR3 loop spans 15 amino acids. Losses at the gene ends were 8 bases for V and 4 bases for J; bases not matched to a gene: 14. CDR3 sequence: CASCCSDREDYEQYF. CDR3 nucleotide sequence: TGTGCCAGCTGCTGCTCCGACAGGGAAGATTACGAGCAGTACTTC.

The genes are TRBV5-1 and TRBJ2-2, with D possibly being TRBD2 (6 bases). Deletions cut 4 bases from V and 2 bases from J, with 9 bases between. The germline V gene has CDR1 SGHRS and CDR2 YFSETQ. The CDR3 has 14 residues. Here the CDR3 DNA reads TGCGCCAGCAGCACGGGAGCCAACACCGGGGAGCTGTTTTTT. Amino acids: CASSTGANTGELFF.

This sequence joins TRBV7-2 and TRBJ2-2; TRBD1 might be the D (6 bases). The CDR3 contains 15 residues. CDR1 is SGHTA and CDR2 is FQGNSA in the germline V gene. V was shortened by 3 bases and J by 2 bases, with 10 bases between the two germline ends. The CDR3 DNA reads TGTGCCAGCAGCTTCATACAGGGAAACACCGGGGAGCTGTTTTTT. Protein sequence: CASSFIQGNTGELFF.

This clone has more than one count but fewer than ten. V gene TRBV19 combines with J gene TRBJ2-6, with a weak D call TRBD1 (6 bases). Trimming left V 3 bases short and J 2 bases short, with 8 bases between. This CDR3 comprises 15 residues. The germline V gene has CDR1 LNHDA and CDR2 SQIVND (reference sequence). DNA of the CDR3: TGTGCCAGTAGTATGGGGGCGACTGGGGCCAACGTCCTGACTTTC. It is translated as CASSMGATGANVLTF. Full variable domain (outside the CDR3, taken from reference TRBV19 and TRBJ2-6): DGGITQSPKYLFRKEGQNVTLSCEQNLNHDAMYWYRQDPGQGLRLIYYSQIVNDFQKGDIAEGYSVSREKKESFPLTVTSAQKNPTAFYLCASSMGATGANVLTFGAGSRLTVL.

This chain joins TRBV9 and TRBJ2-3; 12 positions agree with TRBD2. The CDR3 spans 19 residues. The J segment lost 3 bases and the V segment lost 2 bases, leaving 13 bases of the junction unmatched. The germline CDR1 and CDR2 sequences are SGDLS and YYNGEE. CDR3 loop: CASSVAVAPLAGGTDTQYF. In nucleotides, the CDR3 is TGTGCCAGCAGCGTCGCCGTAGCGCCGCTAGCGGGAGGGACAGATACGCAGTATTTT.

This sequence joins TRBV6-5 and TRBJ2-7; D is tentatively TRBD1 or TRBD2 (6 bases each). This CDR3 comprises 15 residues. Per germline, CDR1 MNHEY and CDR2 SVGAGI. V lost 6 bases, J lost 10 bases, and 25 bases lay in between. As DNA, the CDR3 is TGTGCCAGCAGGGGGACTGGTGGGCTGGGGGGCCCACAGTACTTC. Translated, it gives CASRGTGGLGGPQYF.

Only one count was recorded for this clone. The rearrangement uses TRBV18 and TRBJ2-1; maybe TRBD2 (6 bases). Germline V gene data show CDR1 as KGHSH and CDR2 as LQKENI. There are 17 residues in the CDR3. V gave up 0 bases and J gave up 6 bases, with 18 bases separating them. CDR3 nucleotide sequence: TGTGCCAGCTCACCACCTCGCGCAGGGAGGTTGGGCAATGAGCAGTTCTTC. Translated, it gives CASSPPRAGRLGNEQFF.

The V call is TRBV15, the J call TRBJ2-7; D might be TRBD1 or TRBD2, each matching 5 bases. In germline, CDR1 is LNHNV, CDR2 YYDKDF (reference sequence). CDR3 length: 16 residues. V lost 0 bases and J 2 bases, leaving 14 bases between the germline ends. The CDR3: CATSRDTGRPTYEQYF. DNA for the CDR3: TGTGCCACCAGCAGAGATACGGGGCGCCCTACCTACGAGCAGTACTTC. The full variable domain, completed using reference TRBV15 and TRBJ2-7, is DAMVIQNPRYQVTQFGKPVTLSCSQTLNHNVMYWYQQKSSQAPKLLFHYYDKDFNNEADTPDNFQSRRPNTSFCFLDIRSPGLGDTAMYLCATSRDTGRPTYEQYFGPGTRLTVT.

In DNA form, the CDR3 reads TGTGCCAGCAGTCAAATAGGGGATACGCAGTATTTT. Translation: CASSQIGDTQYF. The chain is built from TRBV27 and TRBJ2-3; no clear D. Trimming cost V 5 bases and J 6 bases, with 9 bases left between them. Germline V gives CDR1 MNHEY, CDR2 SMNVEV (reference sequence). This CDR3 is built from 12 residues.

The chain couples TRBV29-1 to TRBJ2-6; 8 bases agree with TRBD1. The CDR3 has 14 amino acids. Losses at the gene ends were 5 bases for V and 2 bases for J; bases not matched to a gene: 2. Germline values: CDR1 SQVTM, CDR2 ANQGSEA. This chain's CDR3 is CSVLQGAGANVLTF. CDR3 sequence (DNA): TGCAGCGTTCTACAGGGGGCTGGGGCCAACGTCCTGACTTTC.

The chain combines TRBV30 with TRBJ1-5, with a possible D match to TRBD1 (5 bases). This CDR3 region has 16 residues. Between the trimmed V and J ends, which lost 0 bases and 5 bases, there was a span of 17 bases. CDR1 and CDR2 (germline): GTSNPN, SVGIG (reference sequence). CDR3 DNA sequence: TGTGCCTGGAGTGTACAAAGGGCAGGGCAGGATCAGCCCCAGCATTTT. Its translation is CAWSVQRAGQDQPQHF. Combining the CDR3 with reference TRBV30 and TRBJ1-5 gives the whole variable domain SQTIHQWPATLVQPVGSPLSLECTVEGTSNPNLYWYRQAAGRGLQLLFYSVGIGQISSEVPQNLSASRPQDRQFILSSKKLLLSDSGFYLCAWSVQRAGQDQPQHFGDGTRLSIL.

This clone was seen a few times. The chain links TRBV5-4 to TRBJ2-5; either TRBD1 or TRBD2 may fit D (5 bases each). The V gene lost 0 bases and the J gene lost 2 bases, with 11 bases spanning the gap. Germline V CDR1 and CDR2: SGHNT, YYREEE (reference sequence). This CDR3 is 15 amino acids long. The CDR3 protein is CASSLAGAGQETQYF. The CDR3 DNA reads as TGTGCCAGCAGCTTGGCCGGGGCAGGACAAGAGACCCAGTACTTC.

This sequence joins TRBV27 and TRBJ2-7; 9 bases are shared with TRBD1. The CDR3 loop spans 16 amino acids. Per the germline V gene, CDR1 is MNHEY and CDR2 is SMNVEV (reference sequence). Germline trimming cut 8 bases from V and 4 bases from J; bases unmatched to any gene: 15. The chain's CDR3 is CASPRRDRVRGYEQYF. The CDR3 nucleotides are TGTGCCAGCCCGAGGCGGGACAGGGTTCGGGGGTACGAGCAGTACTTC.

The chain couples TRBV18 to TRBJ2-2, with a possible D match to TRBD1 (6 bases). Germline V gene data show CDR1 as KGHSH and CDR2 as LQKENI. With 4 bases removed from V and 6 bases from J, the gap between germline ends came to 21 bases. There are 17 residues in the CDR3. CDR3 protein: CASSRFSLDSLAGELFF. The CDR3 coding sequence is TGTGCCAGCTCACGCTTCTCGTTGGACAGTTTGGCCGGGGAGCTGTTTTTT.

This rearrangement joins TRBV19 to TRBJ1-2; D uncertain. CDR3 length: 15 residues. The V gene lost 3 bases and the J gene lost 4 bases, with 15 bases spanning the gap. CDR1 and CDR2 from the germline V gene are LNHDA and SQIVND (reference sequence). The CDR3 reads CASSIRPEILYGYTF. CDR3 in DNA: TGTGCCAGTAGTATTCGGCCGGAGATCCTCTATGGCTACACCTTC.

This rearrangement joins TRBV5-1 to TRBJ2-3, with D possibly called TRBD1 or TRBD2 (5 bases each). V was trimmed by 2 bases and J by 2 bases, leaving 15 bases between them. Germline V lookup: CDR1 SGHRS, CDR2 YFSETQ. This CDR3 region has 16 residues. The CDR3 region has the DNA TGCGCCAGCAGCTTTGGGGCGGGCTCGAACACAGATACGCAGTATTTT. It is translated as CASSFGAGSNTDTQYF.

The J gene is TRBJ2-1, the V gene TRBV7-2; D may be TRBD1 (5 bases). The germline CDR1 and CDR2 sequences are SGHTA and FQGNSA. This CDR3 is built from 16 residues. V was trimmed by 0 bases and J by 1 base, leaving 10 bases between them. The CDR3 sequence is CASSLAVGASYNEQFF. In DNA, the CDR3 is TGTGCCAGCAGCTTAGCGGTTGGGGCATCCTACAATGAGCAGTTCTTC.

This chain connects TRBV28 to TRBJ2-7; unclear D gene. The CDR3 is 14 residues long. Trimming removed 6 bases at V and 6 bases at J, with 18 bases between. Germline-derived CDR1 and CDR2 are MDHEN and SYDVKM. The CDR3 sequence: CASSGPPATPEQYF. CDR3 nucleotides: TGTGCCAGCAGCGGACCGCCTGCTACTCCCGAGCAGTACTTC.

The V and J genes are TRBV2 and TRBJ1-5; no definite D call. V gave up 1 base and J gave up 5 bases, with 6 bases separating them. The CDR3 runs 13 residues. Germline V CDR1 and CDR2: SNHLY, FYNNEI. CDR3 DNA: TGTGCCAGCAGTGAAGTTCATGATCAGCCCCAGCATTTT. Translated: CASSEVHDQPQHF.

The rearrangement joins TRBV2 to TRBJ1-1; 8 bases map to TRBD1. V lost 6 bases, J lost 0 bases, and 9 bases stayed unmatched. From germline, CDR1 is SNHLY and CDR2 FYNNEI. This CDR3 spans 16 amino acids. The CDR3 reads CASRATGGRVNTEAFF. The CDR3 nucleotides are TGTGCCAGCAGAGCAACAGGGGGAAGGGTGAACACTGAAGCTTTCTTT.

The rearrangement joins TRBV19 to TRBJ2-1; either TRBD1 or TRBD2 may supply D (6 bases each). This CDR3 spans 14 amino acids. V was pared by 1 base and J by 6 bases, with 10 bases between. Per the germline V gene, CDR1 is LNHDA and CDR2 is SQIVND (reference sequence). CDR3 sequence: CASSIGGAINEQFF. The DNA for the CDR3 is TGTGCCAGTAGTATAGGGGGGGCGATCAATGAGCAGTTCTTC.

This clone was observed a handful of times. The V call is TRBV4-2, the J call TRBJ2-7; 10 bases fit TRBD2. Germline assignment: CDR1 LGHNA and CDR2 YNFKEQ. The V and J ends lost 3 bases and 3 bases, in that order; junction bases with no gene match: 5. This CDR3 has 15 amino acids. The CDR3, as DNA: TGTGCCAGCAGCCAGTACAGCGGGAGGGACTACGAGCAGTACTTC. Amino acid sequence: CASSQYSGRDYEQYF.

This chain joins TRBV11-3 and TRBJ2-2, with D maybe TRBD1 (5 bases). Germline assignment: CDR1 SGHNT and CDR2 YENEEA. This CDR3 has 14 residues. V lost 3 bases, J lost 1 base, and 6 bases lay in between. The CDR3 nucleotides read TGTGCCAGCAGCTTTACAGGGAACACCGGGGAGCTGTTTTTT. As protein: CASSFTGNTGELFF.

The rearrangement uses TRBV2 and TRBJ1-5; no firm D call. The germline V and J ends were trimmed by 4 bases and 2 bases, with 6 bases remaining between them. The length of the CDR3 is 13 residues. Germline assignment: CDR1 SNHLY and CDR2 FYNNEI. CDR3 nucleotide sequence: TGTGCCAGCAGTGTTTGGCGCAATCAGCCCCAGCATTTT. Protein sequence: CASSVWRNQPQHF.

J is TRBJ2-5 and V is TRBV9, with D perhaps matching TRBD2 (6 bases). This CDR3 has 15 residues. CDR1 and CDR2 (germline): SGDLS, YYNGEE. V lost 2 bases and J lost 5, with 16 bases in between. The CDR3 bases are TGTGCCAGCAGCGTGGGCGGGATGGACGGGGAGACCCAGTACTTC. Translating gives CASSVGGMDGETQYF.

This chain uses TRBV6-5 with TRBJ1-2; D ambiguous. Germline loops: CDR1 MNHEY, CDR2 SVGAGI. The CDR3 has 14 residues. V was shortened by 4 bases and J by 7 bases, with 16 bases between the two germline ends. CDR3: CASSSTLADGGYTF. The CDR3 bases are TGTGCCAGCAGTTCCACACTGGCCGACGGTGGCTACACCTTC.

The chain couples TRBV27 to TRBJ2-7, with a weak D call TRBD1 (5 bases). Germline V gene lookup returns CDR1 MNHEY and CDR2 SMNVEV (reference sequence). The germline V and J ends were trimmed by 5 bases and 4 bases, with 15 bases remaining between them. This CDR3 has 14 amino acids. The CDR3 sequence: CASSRILGAYEQYF. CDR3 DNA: TGTGCCAGCAGTCGAATCTTAGGGGCTTACGAGCAGTACTTC.

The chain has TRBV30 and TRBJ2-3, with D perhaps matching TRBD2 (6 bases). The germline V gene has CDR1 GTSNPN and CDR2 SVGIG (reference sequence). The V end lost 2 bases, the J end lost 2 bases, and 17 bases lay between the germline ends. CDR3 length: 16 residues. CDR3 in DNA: TGTGCCTGGAGTCCTAGCCCTAGCGAGTACACAGATACGCAGTATTTT. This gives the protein CAWSPSPSEYTDTQYF.